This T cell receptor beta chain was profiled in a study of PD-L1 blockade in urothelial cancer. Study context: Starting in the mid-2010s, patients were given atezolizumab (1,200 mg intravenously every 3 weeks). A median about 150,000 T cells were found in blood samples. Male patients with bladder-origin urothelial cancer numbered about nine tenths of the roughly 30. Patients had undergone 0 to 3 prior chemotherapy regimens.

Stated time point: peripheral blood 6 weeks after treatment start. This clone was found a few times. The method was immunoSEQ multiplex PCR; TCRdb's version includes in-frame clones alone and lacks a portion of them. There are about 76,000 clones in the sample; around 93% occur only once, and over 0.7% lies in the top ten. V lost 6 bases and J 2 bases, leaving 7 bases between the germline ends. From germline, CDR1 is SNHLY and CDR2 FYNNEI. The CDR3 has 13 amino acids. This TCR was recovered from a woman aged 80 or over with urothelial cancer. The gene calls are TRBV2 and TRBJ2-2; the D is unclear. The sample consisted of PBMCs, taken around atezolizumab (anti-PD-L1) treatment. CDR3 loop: CASSYLNTGELFF. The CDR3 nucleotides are TGTGCCAGCAGCTATCTAAACACCGGGGAGCTGTTTTTT. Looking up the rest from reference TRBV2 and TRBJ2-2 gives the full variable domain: EPEVTQTPSHQVTQMGQEVILRCVPISNHLYFYWYRQILGQKVEFLVSFYNNEISEKSEIFDDQFSVERPDGSNFTLKIRSTKLEDSAMYFCASSYLNTGELFFGEGSRLTVL.